The TCR beta chain described here comes from a study of blood T cell repertoires in COVID-19. This clone appeared a single time. TCRdb's table, derived via immunoSEQ multiplex PCR, lists solely in-frame clones and lacks some. Altogether 400,000 to 500,000 clones are present, about 88% being singletons, with the ten largest covering approximately 1.3%. The V gene's germline CDR1 is MNHNS and CDR2 SASEGT. The CDR3 is 16 amino acids. The V segment lost 3 bases and the J segment 3 bases; nucleotides outside the gene matches: 10. The study recruited exposed participants who had met a COVID-19 case within 2 weeks before entry.

The sequence came from a woman younger than 30 who had been exposed to COVID-19. Specimen: PBMCs or T cells enriched from blood (not recorded which). The V gene is TRBV6-1, the J gene TRBJ1-2; TRBD1 matches at 7 bases. In nucleotides, the CDR3 is TGTGCCAGCAGTGATAGGGGGACAGATAGGCACTATGGCTACACCTTC. Translated, it gives CASSDRGTDRHYGYTF.